This T cell receptor (beta chain) was recorded in a study of T cell responses to AZD1222 COVID-19 vaccine (dated by TCRdb to the early 2020s). About the full investigation: TCR sequencing was performed for 230 to 250 trial participants, of whom about 200 were given two doses of AZD1222 and about 25 were given two doses of MenACWY control vaccine. Trial participants were enrolled into age subgroups of 18-55, 56-69 and 70-plus years, which contained 148, 28 and 57 TCR-sequenced participants, respectively.

According to the study, the label for this sample's time point signals: about 28 days (+/-7) after the second vaccine dose. AZD1222 recipients whose second dose came at about 4 weeks and those whose second dose came at about 12 weeks were combined into one group, since spike-specific TCR depth and breadth did not differ between the two schedules. The vaccinee samples were drawn from two UK trials, COV001 and COV002, one of which was a single-blind randomized controlled phase 2/3 trial testing AZD1222 (ChAdOx1 nCoV-19) in healthy adults. Trial participant PBMC samples were collected at day 0 and day 28 after the second dose for TCRbeta chain sequencing. The CDR3 regions of human TCRbeta chains were subjected to immunosequencing. Processing in the source paper ran as follows. Repertoire TCRs were checked for matches against a reference library of SARS-CoV-2-specific TCRs that had been generated using the MIRA antigen-specificity platform. Breadth was defined as the fraction of unique TCRs that were SARS-CoV-2-associated. Depth was defined as the fraction of total T cells that were SARS-CoV-2-associated. Using the MIRA data, each spike-specific TCR was assigned both to the spike region to which the TCR was reactive and to a CD4 or CD8 class. Log10-transformed breadth and depth values were compared by one-way ANOVA with Sidak's multiple comparisons tests. The clones in this table, taken by TCRdb from immuneACCESS, are in-frame only. Not every clone is retained; where verified, under half of the shortfall comes from an unresolved V gene, and the cause of the rest is unknown. The D gene and trimming were derived from the DNA, and the V and J assignments and clone size from that table. The sample table contains 180,000 or so clones; only one count was recorded for around 90% of them. Approximately 1.8% of the sample is held by the ten biggest clonotypes.

Paper-wide results and their limitations: Because no day 14 peak-response samples were available, the repertoires could be characterized only after the peak T cell response. In the small 56-69-year group, the increase in depth fell short of significance, most likely because of low power. The whole spike protein was spanned by vaccine-associated CD4 TCRs, and dominant responses were seen in regions 160-218 and 743-854. Only six AZD1222 recipients were SARS-CoV-2 seropositive at baseline, limiting conclusions about previously exposed vaccinees. After two AZD1222 doses, spike-specific TCR breadth and depth were significantly higher than at day 0 and than in MenACWY recipients. Most participants were white British and females outnumbered males, and the authors suggested that clonal diversity may have been underestimated. Epitopes outside the regions mutated in the B.1.351 and B.1.1.7 variants were reportedly recognized by nearly half of the unique spike-specific TCRs.

This clone has only a few counts. It lacks a known antigen. Qualities for individual bases were not recorded, and no much larger clone is one base off. The CDR3 holds 15 amino acids from the cysteine to the phenylalanine. Here the CDR3 DNA is all that survives: 45 bases in frame from base 1. As encoded in the germline V gene, CDR1 is MRHNA while CDR2 is SNTAGT. V and J lose 0 bases and 8 bases, and a span of 11 bases separates them. Specimen: peripheral blood, collected 28 days after the second AZD1222 dose. Recombination joined TRBV6-4 with TRBJ1-6, with a weak D call of TRBD1 (5 bases match). This clonotype was sampled from an adult who received the AZD1222 COVID-19 vaccine. Read as DNA, the sequence is TGTGCCAGCAGTGACTCCAGGGACGGGTATTCACCCCTCCACTTT. Translated, it gives CASSDSRDGYSPLHF.